The clone carrying this T cell receptor beta chain has only a few counts. Its antigen is still unknown. Its ends do not fully match the called genes, so a read error is possible. In the library, each TCR cDNA molecule bore its own unique molecular identifier. MiXCR, run by TCRdb on the 5' RACE reads, gives a single entry per CDR3 protein. The table shows about 52,000 distinct CDR3 sequences, with under 8% occurring only once. Per germline, CDR1 MNHNY and CDR2 SVGAGI (reference sequence). The CDR3 totals 12 residues. The sample's time point: blood at routine non-recurrence follow-up after resection. Without sorting, whole RNA was sequenced from tumor, nontumor lung or frozen PBMC. The data originate from a study of spatial heterogeneity in lung cancer. Overall study: PBMC samples from follow-up, where available, were sequenced a median of around 22 months after resection.

The study, taken as a whole, reports: Resection saw ubiquitous expanded tumor TCRs appear in blood more than follow-up did.

The V gene is TRBV6-6, the J gene TRBJ2-5, with D perhaps matching TRBD1 or TRBD2 (6 bases each). The clonotype was recovered from a female donor with early-stage non-small cell lung cancer. The source material was PBMCs, sampled at follow-up. This chain's CDR3 is CASSYSGAGGIF. For the CDR3, the DNA is TGTGCCAGCAGTTACTCGGGGGCTGGGGGGATCTTC.